The 8 T cell receptor beta chains given below trace back to one sample, sequenced in a study of T cell responses to AZD1222 COVID-19 vaccine. Generated by immunoSEQ multiplex PCR, the TCRdb table keeps only in-frame clones and is missing some. The sample holds 160,000 or so clones; 91% are singletons and the top ten take less than 2.5%. Material: peripheral blood, obtained on day 0 of AZD1222 vaccination. The receptors were sampled from an adult in good health.

The V call is TRBV27, the J call TRBJ1-5; D is possibly TRBD1 (5 bases). Looked up from germline, CDR1 is MNHEY and CDR2 is SMNVEV (reference sequence). This CDR3 contains 16 residues. Trimming removed 2 bases at V and 9 bases at J, with 20 bases between. CDR3 in amino acids: CASSLRGDTELRPQHF. DNA for the CDR3: TGTGCCAGCAGTTTAAGGGGAGACACGGAACTCCGGCCCCAGCATTTT.

The genes are TRBV7-2 and TRBJ2-1; D unresolved. CDR3 length: 8 residues. Trimming took 2 bases from V and 16 from J, leaving 3 bases between them. CDR1 and CDR2 from the germline V gene are SGHTA and FQGNSA. The CDR3 bases are TGTGCCAGCAGCTTATGTTTCTTC. Translation: CASSLCFF.

The rearrangement joins TRBV28 to TRBJ1-3; TRBD1 matches 8 bases. Germline loops: CDR1 MDHEN, CDR2 SYDVKM. The CDR3 is 17 amino acids. With V trimmed by 2 bases and J by 7 bases, 13 bases remained unmatched. The CDR3 nucleotides are TGTGCCAGCAGTTTAAATTCCCGGACAGGGTTAAGGAACACCATATATTTT. The encoded protein is CASSLNSRTGLRNTIYF.

This clone was observed once. V gene TRBV19 combines with J gene TRBJ2-7; D not resolved. Germline V CDR1 and CDR2: LNHDA, SQIVND (reference sequence). The germline V and J ends were trimmed by 3 bases and 3 bases, with 18 bases remaining between them. The CDR3 loop spans 16 amino acids. CDR3 residues: CASSMGKRERGYEQYF. CDR3 nucleotides: TGTGCCAGTAGTATGGGTAAAAGGGAAAGAGGCTACGAGCAGTACTTC.

A single count supports this clone. This rearrangement joins TRBV6-2 or TRBV6-3 to TRBJ2-7, with TRBD2 identical over 9 bases. Per germline, CDR1 MNHEY and CDR2 SVGEGT. J lost 2 bases, V lost 3 bases, and 11 bases had no gene match. The CDR3 is made up of 17 amino acids. The DNA for the CDR3 is TGTGCCAGCAGTTATACAGGCGGGAGGGTGCCCGCCTACGAGCAGTACTTC. Its translation: CASSYTGGRVPAYEQYF.

The V and J genes are TRBV15 and TRBJ1-5; D gene uncertain. The CDR3 runs 12 residues. Germline CDR1 is LNHNV and CDR2 is YYDKDF (reference sequence). V was clipped by 1 base and J by 2 bases, with 0 bases between them. The CDR3 DNA reads as TGTGCCACCAGCAGAGGCAATCAGCCCCAGCATTTT. This gives the protein CATSRGNQPQHF.

The chain has TRBV9 and TRBJ2-7; 9 positions match TRBD2. Germline values: CDR1 SGDLS, CDR2 YYNGEE. The CDR3 has 14 residues. V was clipped by 0 bases and J by 9 bases; unmatched bases: 7. The CDR3 loop reads CASSVDPAGGTQYF. CDR3 sequence (DNA): TGTGCCAGCAGCGTAGACCCAGCGGGAGGCACGCAGTACTTC.

The chain is built from TRBV5-6 and TRBJ1-5; D perhaps matches TRBD1 (5 bases). Germline lookup yields CDR1 SGHDT and CDR2 YYEEEE. The CDR3 extends over 15 amino acids. The V gene lost 0 bases and the J gene lost 4 bases, with 11 bases spanning the gap. The CDR3 sequence: CASSLVGSGNQPQHF. CDR3 coding DNA: TGTGCCAGCAGCTTGGTTGGGTCAGGGAATCAGCCCCAGCATTTT. The variable domain in full, with the rest retrieved from reference TRBV5-6 and TRBJ1-5, is DAGVTQSPTHLIKTRGQQVTLRCSPKSGHDTVSWYQQALGQGPQFIFQYYEEEERQRGNFPDRFSGHQFPNYSSELNVNALLLGDSALYLCASSLVGSGNQPQHFGDGTRLSIL.